The T cell receptor (beta chain) under discussion was sequenced for a study of technical replicates of blood from several donors. Assay used: immunoSEQ multiplex PCR; TCRdb lists only in-frame clones, some missing. Of some 77,000 clones listed, about 91% are singletons. V was trimmed by 6 bases and J by 6 bases, leaving 5 bases between them. The CDR3 is 10 residues long. Germline CDR1 and CDR2: MNHNY and SVGAGI (reference sequence). The specimen was T cells isolated from PBMCs. The chain is built from TRBV6-6 and TRBJ1-2; tentative D call: TRBD1 (5 bases). The TCR originated in a human donor in good health. CDR3 amino acids: CASRDNGYTF. CDR3 coding DNA: TGTGCCAGCAGGGACAATGGCTACACCTTC.